This TCR beta chain was identified during a study of cytomegalovirus exposure and HLA in healthy donors. Worth noting for this clone: Its target is unknown.

This CDR3 region has 16 residues. Germline V gene sequence: CDR1 SGHTS, CDR2 YDEGEE. V was shortened by 6 bases and J by 3 bases, with 22 bases between the two germline ends. PCR primers comprised 60 Vbeta and 13 Jbeta primers. Clones were sequenced by immunoSEQ multiplex PCR, and TCRdb holds only the in-frame ones, with some missing. The table has approximately 190,000 clones, approximately 78% seen once; the top ten hold roughly 0.8%. Study outcomes and limitations: An analysis that was carried out later associated approximately 15,000 TCR beta sequences with HLA alleles at 0.05 false discovery rate.

Sequencing was carried out using PBMCs. This receptor was identified in a woman aged 18-35 years in good health and CMV-seronegative. The V gene is TRBV5-8, the J gene TRBJ2-7; TRBD1 is a possible D gene (6 bases). CDR3 sequence reads: CASTKLQGLEVYEQYF. The CDR3 region has the DNA TGTGCCAGCACCAAATTACAGGGCTTAGAGGTCTACGAGCAGTACTTC.